This T cell receptor (beta chain) was recovered during a study of blood T cell repertoires in COVID-19. About the study: Whether acute or convalescent, the COVID-19 samples came from the United States, Italy and Spain. Sources were T cells, B-cell-depleted T cells, or PBMCs; the material itself was cDNA or gDNA.

The CDR3 extends over 13 amino acids. V lost 3 bases and J 1 base, leaving 6 bases between the germline ends. CDR1 is SEHNR, CDR2 FQNEAQ, per germline (reference sequence). Profiled with immunoSEQ multiplex PCR; TCRdb holds only in-frame clones, not every one. Of about 28,000 clones in the sample, 89% were seen once. The TCR originated in a human donor in a cohort sampled during active COVID-19. Sequenced input: peripheral blood. The rearrangement uses TRBV7-9 and TRBJ1-1, with a tentative D call TRBD1 (6 bases). The CDR3, as DNA: TGTGCCAGCAGCTTGGGGGCGAACACTGAAGCTTTCTTT. This translates into CASSLGANTEAFF.